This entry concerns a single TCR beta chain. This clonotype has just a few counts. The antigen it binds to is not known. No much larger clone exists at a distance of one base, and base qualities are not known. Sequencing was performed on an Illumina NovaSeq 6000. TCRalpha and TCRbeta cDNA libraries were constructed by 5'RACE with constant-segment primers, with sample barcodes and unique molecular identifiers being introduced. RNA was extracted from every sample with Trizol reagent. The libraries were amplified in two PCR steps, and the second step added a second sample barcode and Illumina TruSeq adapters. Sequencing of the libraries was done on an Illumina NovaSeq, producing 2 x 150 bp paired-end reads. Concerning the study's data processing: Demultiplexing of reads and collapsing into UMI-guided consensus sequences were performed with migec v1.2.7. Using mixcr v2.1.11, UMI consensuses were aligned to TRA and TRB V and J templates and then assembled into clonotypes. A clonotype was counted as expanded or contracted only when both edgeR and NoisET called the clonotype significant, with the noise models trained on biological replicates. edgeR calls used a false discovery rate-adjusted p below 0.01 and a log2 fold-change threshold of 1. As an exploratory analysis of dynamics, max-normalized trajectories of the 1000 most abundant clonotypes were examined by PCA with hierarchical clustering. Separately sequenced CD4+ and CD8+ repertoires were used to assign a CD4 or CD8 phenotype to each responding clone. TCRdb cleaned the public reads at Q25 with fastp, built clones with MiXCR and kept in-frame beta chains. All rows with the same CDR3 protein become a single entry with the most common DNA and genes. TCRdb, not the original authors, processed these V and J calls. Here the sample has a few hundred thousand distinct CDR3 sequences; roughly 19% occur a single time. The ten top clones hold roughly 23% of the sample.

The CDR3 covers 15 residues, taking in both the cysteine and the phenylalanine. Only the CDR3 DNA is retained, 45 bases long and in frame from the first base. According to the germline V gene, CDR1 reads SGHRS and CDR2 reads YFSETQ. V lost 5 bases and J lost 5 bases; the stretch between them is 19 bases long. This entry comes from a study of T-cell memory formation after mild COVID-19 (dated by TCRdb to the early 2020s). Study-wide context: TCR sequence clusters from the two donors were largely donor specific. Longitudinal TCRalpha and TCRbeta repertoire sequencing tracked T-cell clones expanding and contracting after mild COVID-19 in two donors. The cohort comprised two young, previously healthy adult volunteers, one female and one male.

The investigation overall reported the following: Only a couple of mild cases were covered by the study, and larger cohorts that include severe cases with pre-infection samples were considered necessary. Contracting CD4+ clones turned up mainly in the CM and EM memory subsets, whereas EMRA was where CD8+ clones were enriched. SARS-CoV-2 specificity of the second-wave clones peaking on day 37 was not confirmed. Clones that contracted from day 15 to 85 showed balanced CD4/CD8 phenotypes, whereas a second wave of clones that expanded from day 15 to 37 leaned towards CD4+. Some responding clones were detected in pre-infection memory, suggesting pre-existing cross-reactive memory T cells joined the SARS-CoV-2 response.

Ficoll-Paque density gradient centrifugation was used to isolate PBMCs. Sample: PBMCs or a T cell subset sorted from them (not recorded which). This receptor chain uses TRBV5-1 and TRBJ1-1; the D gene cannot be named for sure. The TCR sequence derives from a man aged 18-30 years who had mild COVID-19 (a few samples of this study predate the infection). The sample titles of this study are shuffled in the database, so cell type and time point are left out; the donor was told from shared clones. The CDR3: CASRRDQPLVTEAFF. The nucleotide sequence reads TGCGCCAGCAGACGAGATCAGCCGCTGGTGACTGAAGCTTTCTTT. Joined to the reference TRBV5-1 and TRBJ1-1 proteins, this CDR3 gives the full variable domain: KAGVTQTPRYLIKTRGQQVTLSCSPISGHRSVSWYQQTPGQGLQFLFEYFSETQRNKGNFPGRFSGRQFSNSRSEMNVSTLELGDSALYLCASRRDQPLVTEAFFGQGTRLTVV.